This T cell receptor beta chain was profiled in a study of shared clonotypes between healthy human individuals. Study results and limitations: A small donor pool kept down the genetic and exposure-history diversity that was represented. Estimated clonotype richness was generally higher in naive than memory subsets.

As regards this clone: Its antigen is as yet unknown.

Germline lookup yields CDR1 LGHNA and CDR2 YNFKEQ. Trimming shortened V by 0 bases and J by 7 bases, and 13 bases separated the two germline ends. The CDR3 contains 15 residues. The donor cohort consisted entirely of Caucasian adults residing in Nashville, Tennessee. The repertoire was sequenced with immunoSEQ multiplex PCR; TCRdb's copy has only in-frame clones and lacks some. The table includes roughly 760,000 clones, less than 85% detected once. Sequencing was performed on memory CD4+ T cells sorted from blood. Subset specified: CD45RA-negative fraction. This receptor was obtained from a woman younger than 45 in good health. The V gene is TRBV4-2, the J gene TRBJ2-1; D might be TRBD2 (5 bases). CDR3 region: CASSQETSSTNEQFF. In DNA, the CDR3 is TGTGCCAGCAGCCAAGAAACTAGTTCAACGAATGAGCAGTTCTTC.